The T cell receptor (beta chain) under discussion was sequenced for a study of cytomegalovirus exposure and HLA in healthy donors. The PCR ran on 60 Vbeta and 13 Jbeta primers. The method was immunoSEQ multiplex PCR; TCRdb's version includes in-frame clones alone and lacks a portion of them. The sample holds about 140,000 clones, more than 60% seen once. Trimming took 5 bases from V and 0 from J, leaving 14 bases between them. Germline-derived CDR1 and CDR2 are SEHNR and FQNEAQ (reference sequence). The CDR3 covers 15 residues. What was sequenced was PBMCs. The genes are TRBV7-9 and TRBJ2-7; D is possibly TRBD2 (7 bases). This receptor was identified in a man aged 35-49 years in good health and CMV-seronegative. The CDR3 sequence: CASSPGGGHSYEQYF. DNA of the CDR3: TGTGCCAGCAGCCCGGGCGGGGGCCACTCCTACGAGCAGTACTTC.